A selection of T cell receptor beta chains follows, all from one sample in a study of T cell responses to AZD1222 COVID-19 vaccine. The repertoire was sequenced with immunoSEQ multiplex PCR; TCRdb's copy has only in-frame clones and lacks some. The repertoire holds 150,000 to 200,000 clones, with around 88% as singletons. Sequenced here: peripheral blood, sampled on day 0 of AZD1222 vaccination. Receptors were obtained from an adult in good health. The CDR3 runs from the conserved cysteine through the conserved F or W. Fields, in order: clone size, J gene, V gene, D gene, CDR3 protein, CDR3 DNA. A D gene is named only where the DNA matches it firmly. Rows may omit the clone size; those that give it use once, few, many or a size class.

size: once
J: TRBJ2-5
V: TRBV5-4
D: NA
CDR3: CASSHASAKETQYF
DNA: TGTGCCAGCAGCCATGCTAGCGCCAAAGAGACCCAGTACTTC

size: NA
J: TRBJ1-5
V: TRBV4-3
D: NA
CDR3: CASSQTGREPQHF
DNA: TGCGCCAGCAGCCAAACAGGGCGGGAGCCCCAGCATTTT

size: NA
J: TRBJ2-5
V: TRBV7-9
D: NA
CDR3: CASSLSFPETQYF
DNA: TGTGCCAGCAGCTTAAGTTTCCCGGAGACCCAGTACTTC

size: once
J: TRBJ2-2
V: TRBV7-3
D: NA
CDR3: CASSLTEGYTGELFF
DNA: TGTGCCAGCAGCTTAACAGAGGGGTACACCGGGGAGCTGTTTTTT

size: NA
J: TRBJ2-5
V: TRBV3-1/TRBV3-2
D: NA
CDR3: CASSQDLRQLQETQYF
DNA: TGTGCCAGCAGCCAAGATCTACGGCAGCTCCAAGAGACCCAGTACTTC

size: once
J: TRBJ2-7
V: TRBV6-5
D: NA
CDR3: CASSYGFSYEQYF
DNA: TGTGCCAGCAGTTACGGGTTCTCCTACGAGCAGTACTTC

size: NA
J: TRBJ1-5
V: TRBV30
D: NA
CDR3: CAWSERSSAQHF
DNA: TGTGCCTGGAGTGAGCGCAGTTCGGCCCAGCATTTT

size: NA
J: TRBJ2-5
V: TRBV5-1
D: TRBD1
CDR3: CASSWDRLETQYF
DNA: TGCGCCAGCAGCTGGGACAGGTTAGAGACCCAGTACTTC

size: NA
J: TRBJ1-2
V: TRBV30
D: NA
CDR3: CAWSELYGYTF
DNA: TGTGCCTGGAGTGAGCTGTATGGCTACACCTTC

size: NA
J: TRBJ1-2
V: TRBV6-5
D: NA
CDR3: CASSYSGRADGYTF
DNA: TGTGCCAGCAGTTACTCGGGCAGGGCGGATGGCTACACCTTC

size: NA
J: TRBJ1-2
V: TRBV25-1
D: TRBD1
CDR3: CASSDHRGGDYGYTF
DNA: TGTGCCAGCAGTGATCACAGGGGTGGGGACTATGGCTACACCTTC

size: few
J: TRBJ2-5
V: TRBV12-5
D: NA
CDR3: CASGHITGLGEVTQYF
DNA: TGTGCTAGTGGTCATATTACGGGGCTCGGAGAGGTGACCCAGTACTTC

size: NA
J: TRBJ2-7
V: TRBV6-5
D: NA
CDR3: CASSYSGSSYEQYF
DNA: TGTGCCAGCAGTTACTCAGGCAGCTCCTACGAGCAGTACTTC

size: NA
J: TRBJ2-2
V: TRBV7-9
D: TRBD1
CDR3: CASSFSKDRGSGELFF
DNA: TGTGCCAGCAGCTTCTCCAAGGACAGGGGCTCCGGGGAGCTGTTTTTT

size: NA
J: TRBJ2-7
V: TRBV2
D: NA
CDR3: CASSYTRYEQYF
DNA: TGTGCCAGCTCCTACACCAGGTACGAGCAGTACTTC

size: NA
J: TRBJ1-2
V: TRBV27
D: NA
CDR3: CASSWGGTPNYGYTF
DNA: TGTGCCAGCAGTTGGGGCGGGACTCCCAACTATGGCTACACCTTC

size: NA
J: TRBJ2-1
V: TRBV4-1
D: TRBD2
CDR3: CASSLNAAGGLNEQFF
DNA: TGCGCCAGCAGCCTTAACGCGGCGGGAGGGCTCAATGAGCAGTTCTTC

size: NA
J: TRBJ2-3
V: TRBV10-1
D: TRBD2
CDR3: CASSSPGLAGVGTQYF
DNA: TGCGCCAGCAGTTCTCCGGGACTAGCGGGAGTCGGTACGCAGTATTTT

size: once
J: TRBJ1-2
V: TRBV6-1
D: NA
CDR3: CASSDRETSNYGYTF
DNA: TGTGCCAGCAGTGACAGGGAGACCTCTAACTATGGCTACACCTTC

size: NA
J: TRBJ1-2
V: TRBV5-5
D: NA
CDR3: CASSLNRNYGYTF
DNA: TGTGCCAGCAGCCTTAACAGAAACTATGGCTACACCTTC

size: NA
J: TRBJ1-2
V: TRBV6-2/TRBV6-3
D: NA
CDR3: CASSYSSDSIYGYTF
DNA: TGTGCCAGCAGTTACTCCAGTGACAGCATCTATGGCTACACCTTC

size: NA
J: TRBJ1-1
V: TRBV30
D: NA
CDR3: CAWTTHMAGMGRTEAFF
DNA: TGTGCCTGGACTACCCATATGGCAGGGATGGGTCGGACTGAAGCTTTCTTT

size: NA
J: TRBJ1-1
V: TRBV6-2/TRBV6-3
D: NA
CDR3: CASSYYTGEAFF
DNA: TGTGCCAGCAGTTACTACACAGGGGAAGCTTTCTTT

size: NA
J: TRBJ2-3
V: TRBV9
D: TRBD2
CDR3: CASSAGTSGGANTDTQYF
DNA: TGTGCCAGCAGCGCAGGGACTAGCGGGGGGGCCAATACAGATACGCAGTATTTT

size: NA
J: TRBJ1-3
V: TRBV10-1
D: NA
CDR3: CASQSSGNTIYF
DNA: TGCGCCAGCCAGAGCTCTGGAAACACCATATATTTT

size: NA
J: TRBJ1-2
V: TRBV19
D: NA
CDR3: CASHAHQGNYGYTF
DNA: TGTGCCAGTCACGCCCATCAGGGGAACTATGGCTACACCTTC

size: NA
J: TRBJ1-1
V: TRBV12-3/TRBV12-4
D: NA
CDR3: CASSLLGDTEAFF
DNA: TGTGCCAGCAGTTTACTAGGGGACACTGAAGCTTTCTTT

size: NA
J: TRBJ1-3
V: TRBV4-2
D: NA
CDR3: CASSQDQGTGNTIYF
DNA: TGTGCCAGCAGCCAAGATCAAGGGACTGGAAACACCATATATTTT

size: NA
J: TRBJ1-1
V: TRBV5-1
D: NA
CDR3: CASSLEAEAFF
DNA: TGCGCCAGCAGCCTCGAAGCTGAAGCTTTCTTT

size: NA
J: TRBJ1-5
V: TRBV24-1
D: TRBD1
CDR3: CATSGQGSNQPQHF
DNA: TGTGCCACCAGTGGACAGGGTAGCAATCAGCCCCAGCATTTT

size: NA
J: TRBJ2-7
V: TRBV6-5
D: NA
CDR3: CASSYRGPYEQYF
DNA: TGTGCCAGCAGTTACCGGGGGCCCTACGAGCAGTACTTC

size: NA
J: TRBJ1-4
V: TRBV30
D: NA
CDR3: CAWSQEGKLFF
DNA: TGTGCCTGGAGCCAAGAGGGGAAACTGTTTTTT

size: NA
J: TRBJ1-4
V: TRBV11-2
D: NA
CDR3: CASSPPGVLTNEKLFF
DNA: TGTGCCAGCAGCCCCCCAGGGGTTTTAACTAATGAAAAACTGTTTTTT

size: NA
J: TRBJ2-7
V: TRBV27
D: NA
CDR3: CASSLSDRNEQYF
DNA: TGTGCCAGCAGTTTATCGGACAGAAACGAGCAGTACTTC